A selection of T cell receptor beta chains follows, all from one sample in a study of vaccination and CD4 T cells after COVID-19. Their antigen targets remain unknown. MiXCR was run by TCRdb on the PCR reads, yielding one entry per CDR3 protein. The sample holds roughly 11,000 distinct CDR3 sequences, approximately 53% seen once. Sequences were obtained from CD4+ T cells from blood, cultured in vitro. These TCRs come from a human donor who had recovered from COVID-19. CDR3s include the opening cysteine and the closing phenylalanine or tryptophan. The order of the fields is J gene, clone size, V gene, D gene, CDR3 protein, CDR3 DNA. D genes are given only for firm matches. Size tells how often a clone was seen (once, few, many) or the class of an expanded clone, and some rows leave it out.

j_gene: TRBJ1-2
abundance: NA
v_gene: TRBV7-2
d_gene: NA
CDR3aa: CASSLFRGGDYGYTF
CDR3nt: TGTGCCAGCAGCCTTTTTCGAGGGGGAGACTATGGCTACACCTTC

j_gene: TRBJ2-2
abundance: NA
v_gene: TRBV19
d_gene: TRBD1
CDR3aa: CASSWDSSGELFF
CDR3nt: TGTGCCAGTAGTTGGGACAGCTCCGGGGAGCTGTTTTTT

j_gene: TRBJ1-5
abundance: few
v_gene: TRBV30
d_gene: NA
CDR3aa: CAWSVGTVNQPQHF
CDR3nt: TGTGCCTGGAGTGTCGGTACAGTCAATCAGCCCCAGCATTTT

j_gene: TRBJ1-1
abundance: few
v_gene: TRBV6-2/TRBV6-3
d_gene: NA
CDR3aa: CASSYSTIGTEAFF
CDR3nt: TGTGCCAGCAGTTACTCAACCATAGGCACTGAAGCTTTCTTT

j_gene: TRBJ2-7
abundance: NA
v_gene: TRBV7-8
d_gene: TRBD1
CDR3aa: CASSAGQGTYEQYF
CDR3nt: TGTGCCAGCAGCGCCGGACAGGGCACCTACGAGCAGTACTTC

j_gene: TRBJ1-2
abundance: once
v_gene: TRBV24-1
d_gene: TRBD1
CDR3aa: CATRGTGFDGYTF
CDR3nt: TGTGCCACCAGAGGGACAGGGTTCGATGGCTACACCTTC

j_gene: TRBJ1-1
abundance: few
v_gene: TRBV19
d_gene: TRBD1
CDR3aa: CASSRDRLNTEAFF
CDR3nt: TGTGCCAGTAGTAGGGACAGGCTAAACACTGAAGCTTTCTTT

j_gene: TRBJ2-7
abundance: NA
v_gene: TRBV6-1
d_gene: NA
CDR3aa: CASSRARGTYEQYF
CDR3nt: TGTGCCAGCAGCCGGGCTCGAGGCACCTACGAGCAGTACTTC

j_gene: TRBJ2-2
abundance: NA
v_gene: TRBV7-2
d_gene: TRBD1
CDR3aa: CASSSGQVNTGELFF
CDR3nt: TGTGCCAGCAGCTCGGGACAGGTGAACACCGGGGAGCTGTTTTTT

j_gene: TRBJ2-1
abundance: NA
v_gene: TRBV6-2/TRBV6-3
d_gene: NA
CDR3aa: CASSPTYNEQFF
CDR3nt: TGTGCCAGCAGCCCCACTTACAATGAGCAGTTCTTC

j_gene: TRBJ2-2
abundance: NA
v_gene: TRBV11-2
d_gene: NA
CDR3aa: CASSLGQGSTGELFF
CDR3nt: TGTGCCAGCAGCTTAGGCCAGGGGTCCACCGGGGAGCTGTTTTTT

j_gene: TRBJ1-2
abundance: NA
v_gene: TRBV9
d_gene: NA
CDR3aa: CASSVGGRLDYGYTF
CDR3nt: TGTGCCAGCAGCGTAGGGGGTAGACTTGACTATGGCTACACCTTC

j_gene: TRBJ2-2
abundance: NA
v_gene: TRBV20-1
d_gene: NA
CDR3aa: CSARAGTLNTGELFF
CDR3nt: TGCAGTGCTAGAGCCGGGACACTGAACACCGGGGAGCTGTTTTTT

j_gene: TRBJ2-5
abundance: NA
v_gene: TRBV7-2
d_gene: TRBD2
CDR3aa: CASSPVGGAAETQYF
CDR3nt: TGTGCCAGCAGCCCCGTCGGGGGGGCAGCAGAGACCCAGTACTTC

j_gene: TRBJ1-1
abundance: NA
v_gene: TRBV20-1
d_gene: TRBD1
CDR3aa: CSAKQGAGGNTEAFF
CDR3nt: TGCAGTGCTAAACAGGGGGCAGGGGGGAACACTGAAGCTTTCTTT

j_gene: TRBJ1-6
abundance: NA
v_gene: TRBV19
d_gene: NA
CDR3aa: CASTKDWTSPNSPLHF
CDR3nt: TGTGCCAGTACCAAGGACTGGACGAGCCCCAATTCACCCCTCCACTTT

j_gene: TRBJ2-3
abundance: few
v_gene: TRBV20-1
d_gene: NA
CDR3aa: CSATIAPILTDTQYF
CDR3nt: TGCAGTGCTACCATTGCCCCCATACTCACAGATACGCAGTATTTT

j_gene: TRBJ2-3
abundance: NA
v_gene: TRBV7-2
d_gene: TRBD2
CDR3aa: CASRRAGVDTQYF
CDR3nt: TGTGCCAGCAGAAGAGCGGGAGTCGATACGCAGTATTTT

j_gene: TRBJ1-1
abundance: NA
v_gene: TRBV20-1
d_gene: NA
CDR3aa: CSALAGGIGTEAFF
CDR3nt: TGCAGTGCCCTCGCGGGGGGGATCGGCACTGAAGCTTTCTTT

j_gene: TRBJ1-4
abundance: NA
v_gene: TRBV20-1
d_gene: NA
CDR3aa: CSARTYSGEKLFF
CDR3nt: TGCAGTGCTAGGACTTACTCGGGCGAAAAACTGTTTTTT

j_gene: TRBJ2-2
abundance: NA
v_gene: TRBV10-3
d_gene: TRBD1
CDR3aa: CAIRRDRANTGELFF
CDR3nt: TGTGCCATCAGAAGGGACAGGGCGAACACCGGGGAGCTGTTTTTT

j_gene: TRBJ1-1
abundance: NA
v_gene: TRBV12-3/TRBV12-4
d_gene: NA
CDR3aa: CASSLRWAGTEAFF
CDR3nt: TGTGCCAGCAGTTTGCGTTGGGCGGGGACTGAAGCTTTCTTT

j_gene: TRBJ1-1
abundance: NA
v_gene: TRBV7-9
d_gene: NA
CDR3aa: CASSFGRGPVMPEAFF
CDR3nt: TGTGCCAGCAGCTTCGGGCGGGGGCCAGTAATGCCTGAAGCTTTCTTT

j_gene: TRBJ2-6
abundance: NA
v_gene: TRBV11-2
d_gene: NA
CDR3aa: CASSPRWRTGANVLTF
CDR3nt: TGTGCCAGCAGCCCCCGTTGGAGGACTGGGGCCAACGTCCTGACTTTC

j_gene: TRBJ1-5
abundance: few
v_gene: TRBV7-9
d_gene: NA
CDR3aa: CAVQTDSNQPQHF
CDR3nt: TGTGCCGTACAGACAGACAGCAATCAGCCCCAGCATTTT

j_gene: TRBJ2-7
abundance: few
v_gene: TRBV20-1
d_gene: NA
CDR3aa: CSARDYDSTLYEQYF
CDR3nt: TGCAGTGCTAGAGATTACGACAGTACCCTCTACGAGCAGTACTTC

j_gene: TRBJ1-1
abundance: NA
v_gene: TRBV6-1
d_gene: NA
CDR3aa: CASSEGGIPEAFF
CDR3nt: TGTGCCAGCAGTGAAGGAGGGATACCTGAAGCTTTCTTT

j_gene: TRBJ1-1
abundance: few
v_gene: TRBV7-8
d_gene: NA
CDR3aa: CASSLAGPGTEAFF
CDR3nt: TGTGCCAGCAGCTTAGCGGGACCTGGAACTGAAGCTTTCTTT

j_gene: TRBJ1-2
abundance: NA
v_gene: TRBV7-2
d_gene: TRBD1
CDR3aa: CASAWDSLTYGYTF
CDR3nt: TGTGCCAGCGCCTGGGACAGCCTTACCTATGGCTACACCTTC

j_gene: TRBJ1-6
abundance: NA
v_gene: TRBV20-1
d_gene: TRBD1
CDR3aa: CSARLFAGQASPLHF
CDR3nt: TGCAGTGCTAGACTTTTCGCCGGACAGGCTTCACCCCTCCACTTT

j_gene: TRBJ1-1
abundance: NA
v_gene: TRBV7-9
d_gene: TRBD1
CDR3aa: CASSTYRGRGNTEAFF
CDR3nt: TGTGCCAGCAGCACATACAGGGGGCGCGGGAACACTGAAGCTTTCTTT

j_gene: TRBJ1-2
abundance: NA
v_gene: TRBV6-1
d_gene: TRBD1
CDR3aa: CASCVGQGNYGYTF
CDR3nt: TGTGCCAGCTGCGTAGGACAGGGGAACTATGGCTACACCTTC

j_gene: TRBJ2-3
abundance: NA
v_gene: TRBV7-2
d_gene: NA
CDR3aa: CASSLAYNVGTDTQYF
CDR3nt: TGTGCCAGCAGCTTAGCTTACAACGTAGGCACAGATACGCAGTATTTT

j_gene: TRBJ2-3
abundance: few
v_gene: TRBV6-1
d_gene: TRBD1
CDR3aa: CASREQGAGTDTQYF
CDR3nt: TGTGCCAGCAGGGAACAGGGGGCCGGCACAGATACGCAGTATTTT

j_gene: TRBJ1-1
abundance: NA
v_gene: TRBV7-9
d_gene: NA
CDR3aa: CASSLGRLYTEAFF
CDR3nt: TGTGCCAGCAGCTTAGGTCGGCTCTACACTGAAGCTTTCTTT

j_gene: TRBJ2-7
abundance: NA
v_gene: TRBV7-6
d_gene: TRBD1
CDR3aa: CASSPATGDEQYF
CDR3nt: TGTGCCAGCAGCCCCGCAACAGGGGACGAGCAGTACTTC

j_gene: TRBJ2-3
abundance: few
v_gene: TRBV6-2/TRBV6-3
d_gene: NA
CDR3aa: CASKMTGSTDTQYF
CDR3nt: TGTGCCAGCAAAATGACAGGATCCACAGATACGCAGTATTTT

j_gene: TRBJ1-2
abundance: hyperexpanded
v_gene: TRBV20-1
d_gene: TRBD1
CDR3aa: CSAAPGQGLGYTF
CDR3nt: TGCAGTGCCGCCCCGGGACAGGGTTTAGGCTACACCTTC

j_gene: TRBJ1-2
abundance: NA
v_gene: TRBV9
d_gene: TRBD1
CDR3aa: CASSVAGQGAPYGYTF
CDR3nt: TGTGCCAGCAGCGTAGCCGGACAGGGGGCGCCCTATGGCTACACCTTC

j_gene: TRBJ2-2
abundance: NA
v_gene: TRBV11-2
d_gene: NA
CDR3aa: CASSLDRGGTGELFF
CDR3nt: TGTGCCAGCAGCTTAGATCGGGGTGGAACCGGGGAGCTGTTTTTT

j_gene: TRBJ1-1
abundance: NA
v_gene: TRBV29-1
d_gene: TRBD1
CDR3aa: CSVQGILTEAFF
CDR3nt: TGCAGCGTACAGGGGATTTTGACTGAAGCTTTCTTT

j_gene: TRBJ2-7
abundance: NA
v_gene: TRBV19
d_gene: TRBD2
CDR3aa: CASSVGLGGEQYF
CDR3nt: TGTGCCAGTAGTGTGGGACTAGGGGGCGAGCAGTACTTC

j_gene: TRBJ2-2
abundance: NA
v_gene: TRBV6-1
d_gene: TRBD2
CDR3aa: CASTRTSGSAGELFF
CDR3nt: TGTGCCAGCACTCGAACTAGCGGGAGTGCCGGGGAGCTGTTTTTT

j_gene: TRBJ1-1
abundance: NA
v_gene: TRBV11-1
d_gene: NA
CDR3aa: CASSLRQAGTEAFF
CDR3nt: TGTGCCAGCAGCTTGCGGCAGGCGGGCACTGAAGCTTTCTTT

j_gene: TRBJ1-6
abundance: NA
v_gene: TRBV6-5
d_gene: NA
CDR3aa: CASSYQAGSPLHF
CDR3nt: TGTGCCAGCAGTTATCAGGCGGGATCACCCCTCCACTTT

j_gene: TRBJ2-4
abundance: NA
v_gene: TRBV11-3
d_gene: TRBD1
CDR3aa: CASSFQGARNIQYF
CDR3nt: TGTGCCAGCAGTTTCCAGGGGGCGCGCAACATTCAGTACTTC

j_gene: TRBJ2-7
abundance: few
v_gene: TRBV19
d_gene: TRBD1
CDR3aa: CASSAPSGTGSKQYF
CDR3nt: TGTGCCAGTAGCGCTCCATCAGGGACAGGGAGTAAGCAGTACTTC

j_gene: TRBJ1-5
abundance: NA
v_gene: TRBV2
d_gene: NA
CDR3aa: CASSIGAGRGQPQHF
CDR3nt: TGTGCCAGCAGTATCGGGGCGGGAAGGGGTCAGCCCCAGCATTTT

j_gene: TRBJ2-7
abundance: NA
v_gene: TRBV10-3
d_gene: TRBD1
CDR3aa: CAISGSGTGRPEQYF
CDR3nt: TGTGCCATCAGCGGATCCGGGACAGGGCGCCCCGAGCAGTACTTC

j_gene: TRBJ2-5
abundance: NA
v_gene: TRBV7-2
d_gene: TRBD2
CDR3aa: CASSRSGGTTETQYF
CDR3nt: TGTGCCAGCAGCAGAAGCGGGGGGACTACGGAGACCCAGTACTTC

j_gene: TRBJ2-5
abundance: NA
v_gene: TRBV28
d_gene: NA
CDR3aa: CASSSTGIQETQYF
CDR3nt: TGTGCCAGCAGTTCCACAGGGATCCAAGAGACCCAGTACTTC

j_gene: TRBJ2-6
abundance: NA
v_gene: TRBV7-2
d_gene: NA
CDR3aa: CASSLVSGANVLTF
CDR3nt: TGTGCCAGCAGCTTAGTCTCTGGGGCCAACGTCCTGACTTTC

j_gene: TRBJ2-1
abundance: NA
v_gene: TRBV20-1
d_gene: TRBD2
CDR3aa: CSARGTGTSVYNEQFF
CDR3nt: TGCAGTGCCAGGGGTACCGGGACTAGCGTCTACAATGAGCAGTTCTTC

j_gene: TRBJ1-2
abundance: few
v_gene: TRBV19
d_gene: NA
CDR3aa: CASSPRTATYGYTF
CDR3nt: TGTGCCAGTAGTCCCCGTACAGCCACTTATGGCTACACCTTC

j_gene: TRBJ2-1
abundance: NA
v_gene: TRBV24-1
d_gene: NA
CDR3aa: CATSDRGHYTYNEQFF
CDR3nt: TGTGCCACCAGTGACCGGGGACACTACACCTACAATGAGCAGTTCTTC

j_gene: TRBJ1-1
abundance: once
v_gene: TRBV6-1
d_gene: NA
CDR3aa: CASTQTGPGLHTEAFF
CDR3nt: TGTGCCAGCACCCAAACTGGACCGGGACTCCACACTGAAGCTTTCTTT

j_gene: TRBJ1-1
abundance: NA
v_gene: TRBV7-2
d_gene: NA
CDR3aa: CASSRQMNTEAFF
CDR3nt: TGTGCCAGCAGCCGACAGATGAACACTGAAGCTTTCTTT

j_gene: TRBJ2-1
abundance: NA
v_gene: TRBV20-1
d_gene: TRBD2
CDR3aa: CSAGTSGGAGEQFF
CDR3nt: TGCAGTGCTGGGACTAGCGGGGGGGCGGGTGAGCAGTTCTTC

j_gene: TRBJ2-2
abundance: NA
v_gene: TRBV7-6
d_gene: TRBD1
CDR3aa: CASSSRGPGTGELFF
CDR3nt: TGTGCCAGCAGCTCCAGGGGGCCGGGCACCGGGGAGCTGTTTTTT

j_gene: TRBJ2-3
abundance: NA
v_gene: TRBV6-1
d_gene: NA
CDR3aa: CASSGRGASTDTQYF
CDR3nt: TGTGCCAGCAGTGGGAGGGGGGCTAGCACAGATACGCAGTATTTT